This TCR beta chain was sequenced for a study of graft-versus-host responses after intestinal transplantation. Of note for this clone: Antigen unknown.

Produced via immunoSEQ multiplex PCR; TCRdb's table is partial and in-frame only. The table records some 70,000 clones, 80% to 90% of them present only once. Germline V gives CDR1 MNHEY, CDR2 SVGAGI. CDR3 length: 12 residues. Deletions cut 4 bases from V and 7 bases from J, with 10 bases between. V and J are TRBV6-5 and TRBJ1-1, with no clear D. The TCR sequence derives from a human donor who was the organ donor for an intestinal transplant. Source: unstimulated CD8+ T cells sorted from spleen or lymph node cells, taken before transplant. CDR3 DNA sequence: TGTGCCAGCAGTTTGGACGGCATTGAAGCTTTCTTT. Translated, it gives CASSLDGIEAFF.